The subject of this entry is one TCR beta chain. Its specificity is not known. TCRdb called the 5' RACE reads again in MiXCR, with one record for every CDR3 protein. This sample has hundreds of thousands of distinct CDR3 sequences, with 6.5% to 9% found just once. These data come from a study of identical twins. Study-wide points: Findings came from cross-sectional statistics, without long-term follow-up of donors. In zero-insertion analyses, partial confounding could arise from invariant MAIT and iNKT cells. The study found weaker excess twin sharing in beta out-of-frame sequences.

The germline V gene encodes CDR1 DFQATT and CDR2 SNEGSKA (reference sequence). The V end was cut by 0 bases, the J end by 1 base, with 9 bases between. The CDR3 extends over 14 amino acids. These data were also reused for a study on yellow fever vaccine responses in identical twins. This second report adds: Twins showed a vaccine T cell response that reportedly seemed partly convergent, partly personalized.

The chain has TRBV20-1 and TRBJ1-1; D is undetermined. The sequence was obtained from a woman under 30 in good health. The sample consisted of CD8+ T cells sorted from blood. The CDR3 reads CSARDPAANTEAFF. Here the CDR3 DNA reads TGCAGTGCTAGAGATCCGGCAGCGAACACTGAAGCTTTCTTT.